These 20 T cell receptor beta chains were all obtained from the same sample, sequenced in a study of shared clonotypes between healthy human individuals. TCRdb's table, derived via immunoSEQ multiplex PCR, lists solely in-frame clones and lacks some. The sample lists 2 million to 3 million clones, 93% occurring once. The source material was naive CD4+ T cells from PBMCs. Described subset: CD45RA+ positively selected. These receptors came from a man younger than 35 in good health. Some clones in this sample may be carry-over from other donors' samples.

V usage is TRBV5-6 and J usage is TRBJ1-1, with 7 bases fitting TRBD1. Germline V gene data show CDR1 as SGHDT and CDR2 as YYEEEE. The junction had 8 bases not matched to a gene; V was cut back by 0 bases and J by 3 bases. The CDR3 has 16 residues. The CDR3 region has the DNA TGTGCCAGCAGCTTGGTGGCAGGGGGAGGGTACACTGAAGCTTTCTTT. Residues: CASSLVAGGGYTEAFF. The variable domain in full, with the rest retrieved from reference TRBV5-6 and TRBJ1-1, is DAGVTQSPTHLIKTRGQQVTLRCSPKSGHDTVSWYQQALGQGPQFIFQYYEEEERQRGNFPDRFSGHQFPNYSSELNVNALLLGDSALYLCASSLVAGGGYTEAFFGQGTRLTVV.

This clone was seen just once. The chain links TRBV18 to TRBJ1-2; a possible D gene is TRBD1 (5 bases). Germline loops: CDR1 KGHSH, CDR2 LQKENI. V lost 3 bases, J lost 3 bases, and 11 bases lay in between. The CDR3 length is 14 residues. CDR3 loop: CASSPLTEDYGYTF. CDR3 in DNA: TGTGCCAGCTCACCTCTGACAGAAGACTATGGCTACACCTTC.

The chain combines TRBV19 with TRBJ2-1; 8 bases match TRBD2. CDR1 is LNHDA, CDR2 SQIVND, per germline (reference sequence). V trimming: 7 bases; J trimming: 6 bases; junction bases outside the gene matches: 11. The CDR3 is 15 residues long. The CDR3 here is CASNIVAGKGNEQFF. The CDR3 DNA reads TGTGCCAGTAACATAGTAGCGGGAAAGGGCAATGAGCAGTTCTTC.

The rearrangement uses TRBV27 and TRBJ1-1; D not certain. Germline values: CDR1 MNHEY, CDR2 SMNVEV (reference sequence). V was shortened by 2 bases and J by 1 base, with 14 bases between the two germline ends. The CDR3 runs to 16 residues. The CDR3 DNA reads TGTGCCAGCAGTTTAACCGTGGGGATTCCGAACACTGAAGCTTTCTTT. It yields the protein CASSLTVGIPNTEAFF.

The chain recombines TRBV10-3 with TRBJ2-3; 7 bases fit TRBD2. Unmatched junction bases numbered 12, after V lost 4 bases and J lost 5 bases. There are 16 residues in the CDR3. Germline-derived CDR1 and CDR2 are ENHRY and SYGVKD. CDR3 protein: CAISGRGRDYQDTQYF. The CDR3 nucleotides read TGTGCCATCAGTGGGCGGGGACGGGACTATCAAGATACGCAGTATTTT.

V usage is TRBV7-9 and J usage is TRBJ2-5; 12 nucleotides line up with TRBD1. CDR3 length: 15 residues. After removal of 5 bases from V and 4 bases from J, the junction contained 5 bases not matched to a gene. From germline, CDR1 is SEHNR and CDR2 FQNEAQ (reference sequence). DNA of the CDR3: TGTGCCAGCAGCCCGAGGGACAGGGGGCTAGAGACCCAGTACTTC. Protein: CASSPRDRGLETQYF.

The chain joins TRBV28 to TRBJ1-2; the D gene is possibly TRBD1 (5 bases). Trimming took off 7 bases at V and 7 bases at J, with 13 bases between the two ends. CDR1 is MDHEN, CDR2 SYDVKM, per germline. The length of the CDR3 is 12 residues. Here the CDR3 reads CASISGGPGYTF. DNA for the CDR3: TGTGCCAGCATCTCGGGGGGTCCTGGCTACACCTTC.

Here the CDR3 DNA reads TGTGCCAGCAGTCCTTACTCAGGCGCTTTCTTT. It encodes CASSPYSGAFF. This sequence joins TRBV6-5 and TRBJ1-1; D ambiguous. The CDR3 has 11 amino acids. V lost 5 bases and J lost 11, with 12 bases in between. CDR1 MNHEY and CDR2 SVGAGI come from the germline V gene.

Worth noting for this clone: The same CDR3 can be traced to other DNA sequences in this sample. The genes are TRBV27 and TRBJ1-4; D may be TRBD1 (6 bases). The germline gives CDR1 MNHEY, CDR2 SMNVEV (reference sequence). The CDR3 runs to 14 residues. Trimming removed 6 bases from V and 3 bases from J, with 11 bases in between. CDR3: CASSLDRSNEKLFF. DNA of the CDR3: TGTGCCAGCAGCCTAGACAGGTCTAATGAAAAACTGTTTTTT.

V and J are TRBV4-2 and TRBJ2-3; 8 bases align to TRBD1. V was clipped by 0 bases and J by 8 bases; unmatched bases: 13. This CDR3 comprises 17 residues. Germline V gives CDR1 LGHNA, CDR2 YNFKEQ. The CDR3 here is CASSQDKNRGCICTQYF. The DNA of the CDR3 is TGTGCCAGCAGCCAAGATAAGAACAGGGGGTGTATCTGTACGCAGTATTTT.

This sequence joins TRBV27 and TRBJ2-1; 9 nucleotides match TRBD1. Losses at the gene ends were 1 base for V and 8 bases for J; bases not matched to a gene: 3. CDR1 is MNHEY and CDR2 is SMNVEV in the germline V gene (reference sequence). CDR3 size: 14 residues. The CDR3 DNA reads TGTGCCAGCAGTTTATTCGGGACAGGGTATGAGCAGTTCTTC. It yields the protein CASSLFGTGYEQFF.

The chain combines TRBV6-6 with TRBJ2-7, with TRBD2 matching 8 bases. This CDR3 is built from 15 residues. Germline assignment: CDR1 MNHNY and CDR2 SVGAGI (reference sequence). With 6 bases clipped from V and 2 bases from J, the junction kept 9 bases outside the gene matches. As DNA, the CDR3 is TGTGCCAGCAGCCAAGCGGGAGCACCCGCCTACGAGCAGTACTTC. This gives the protein CASSQAGAPAYEQYF.

The chain recombines TRBV4-2 with TRBJ2-7, with TRBD2 matching over 13 bases. The CDR3 is 16 amino acids. Germline loops: CDR1 LGHNA, CDR2 YNFKEQ. Unmatched junction bases numbered 6, after V lost 5 bases and J lost 2 bases. This CDR3 is CASSLGLAGVPYEQYF. The CDR3 bases are TGTGCCAGCAGCTTAGGACTAGCGGGAGTCCCCTACGAGCAGTACTTC.

The rearrangement links TRBV5-6 to TRBJ1-4; 7 bases map to TRBD1. Germline V gene sequence: CDR1 SGHDT, CDR2 YYEEEE. Trimming cost V 5 bases and J 5 bases; bases outside gene matches: 9. There are 15 residues in the CDR3. In nucleotides, the CDR3 is TGTGCCAGCAGAGCTCGACAGGGACTAAATGAAAAACTGTTTTTT. Translating it yields CASRARQGLNEKLFF.

The CDR3 nucleotides read TGTGCCAGTAGTATACGGGACATCCCCAATCAGCCCCAGCATTTT. The encoded protein is CASSIRDIPNQPQHF. The rearrangement links TRBV19 to TRBJ1-5, with a weak D call TRBD1 (6 bases). Germline-derived CDR1 and CDR2 are LNHDA and SQIVND (reference sequence). V lost 2 bases, J lost 3 bases, and 11 bases lay in between. The CDR3 spans 15 residues. The full variable domain, completed using reference TRBV19 and TRBJ1-5, is DGGITQSPKYLFRKEGQNVTLSCEQNLNHDAMYWYRQDPGQGLRLIYYSQIVNDFQKGDIAEGYSVSREKKESFPLTVTSAQKNPTAFYLCASSIRDIPNQPQHFGDGTRLSIL.

This chain uses TRBV2 with TRBJ2-7, with a weak D call TRBD1 (8 bases). Germline CDR1 is SNHLY and CDR2 is FYNNEI. The CDR3 consists of 15 residues. Trimming removed 8 bases from V and 3 bases from J, with 20 bases in between. DNA of the CDR3: TGTGCCAGCGGTGGTGGACAGGGAGGGGTCTACGAGCAGTACTTC. Protein product: CASGGGQGGVYEQYF.

The chain couples TRBV5-4 to TRBJ2-7; weak D call: TRBD1 (6 bases). V was clipped by 4 bases and J by 0 bases, with 11 bases between them. Germline CDR1 and CDR2: SGHNT and YYREEE (reference sequence). The CDR3 is made up of 14 amino acids. The CDR3 sequence: CASSPRTDSYEQYF. The CDR3 nucleotides are TGTGCCAGCAGCCCCCGGACAGACTCCTACGAGCAGTACTTC. The whole variable domain, remainder taken from reference TRBV5-4 and TRBJ2-7, is ETGVTQSPTHLIKTRGQQVTLRCSSQSGHNTVSWYQQALGQGPQFIFQYYREEENGRGNFPPRFSGLQFPNYSSELNVNALELDDSALYLCASSPRTDSYEQYFGPGTRLTVT.

The chain carries TRBV15 and TRBJ1-1, with D perhaps matching TRBD1 (5 bases). Germline V gene data show CDR1 as LNHNV and CDR2 as YYDKDF (reference sequence). The ends were cut back, 0 bases at V and 5 bases at J, with 13 bases in the middle. This CDR3 region has 15 residues. CDR3 in DNA: TGTGCCACCAGCAGAGATTACTCTCAGGGAACTGAAGCTTTCTTT. Amino acid sequence: CATSRDYSQGTEAFF.

This chain joins TRBV9 and TRBJ2-3; 9 bases align to TRBD2. J gave up 2 bases and V 3 bases, and 4 bases lay outside the gene matches. The CDR3 sequence is 15 residues long. CDR1 and CDR2 from the germline V gene are SGDLS and YYNGEE. The DNA for the CDR3 is TGTGCCAGCAGCGCGATAGCGGGAGTCACAGATACGCAGTATTTT. Translation gives CASSAIAGVTDTQYF.

This clone was found a few times. The rearrangement joins TRBV18 to TRBJ1-1; 8 nucleotides line up with TRBD1. With 3 bases clipped from V and 7 bases from J, the junction kept 13 bases outside the gene matches. Germline values: CDR1 KGHSH, CDR2 LQKENI. The CDR3 spans 16 residues. Here the CDR3 DNA reads TGTGCCAGCTCACCCCGTGAGACAGGGGCAGTAAGTGAAGCTTTCTTT. Its protein is CASSPRETGAVSEAFF.